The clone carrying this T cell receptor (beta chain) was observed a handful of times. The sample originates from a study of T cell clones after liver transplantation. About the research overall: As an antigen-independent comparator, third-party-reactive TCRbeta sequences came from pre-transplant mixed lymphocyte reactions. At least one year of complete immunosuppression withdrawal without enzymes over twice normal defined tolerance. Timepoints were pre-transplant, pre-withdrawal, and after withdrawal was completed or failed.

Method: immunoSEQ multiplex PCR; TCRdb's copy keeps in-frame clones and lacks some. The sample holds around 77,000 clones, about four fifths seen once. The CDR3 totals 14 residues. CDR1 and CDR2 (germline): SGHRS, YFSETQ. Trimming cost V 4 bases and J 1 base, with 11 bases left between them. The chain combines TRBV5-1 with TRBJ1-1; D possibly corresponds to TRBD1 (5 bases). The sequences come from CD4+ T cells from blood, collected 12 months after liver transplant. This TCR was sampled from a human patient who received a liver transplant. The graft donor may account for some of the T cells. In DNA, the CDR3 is TGCGCCAGCAGCCCCCGGGACCCGAACACTGAAGCTTTCTTT. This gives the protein CASSPRDPNTEAFF. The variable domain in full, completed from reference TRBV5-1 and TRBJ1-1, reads KAGVTQTPRYLIKTRGQQVTLSCSPISGHRSVSWYQQTPGQGLQFLFEYFSETQRNKGNFPGRFSGRQFSNSRSEMNVSTLELGDSALYLCASSPRDPNTEAFFGQGTRLTVV.